The next 4 T cell receptor beta chains were all read from a single sample in a study of lymphopenia after photon versus proton radiotherapy. Here immunoSEQ multiplex PCR was the method, and the copy in TCRdb shows in-frame clones only, minus some. The table has 150,000 to 200,000 clones, approximately 91% seen once; the top ten hold about 4.3%. Material: peripheral blood, obtained from a patient treated with photon-based radiotherapy. These receptors were obtained from a man in his forties or fifties with gastric cancer.

The chain links TRBV5-6 to TRBJ2-2; D unresolved. Trimming shortened V by 3 bases and J by 8 bases, and 17 bases separated the two germline ends. Germline V gene sequence: CDR1 SGHDT, CDR2 YYEEEE. The CDR3 contains 15 residues. CDR3 residues: CASSWAQTTRGELFF. Here the CDR3 DNA reads TGTGCCAGCAGCTGGGCACAGACGACACGAGGGGAGCTGTTTTTT.

The V and J genes are TRBV2 and TRBJ2-7; D is possibly TRBD2 (7 bases). V was trimmed by 4 bases and J by 3 bases, leaving 13 bases between them. The length of the CDR3 is 14 residues. From germline, CDR1 is SNHLY and CDR2 FYNNEI. CDR3 residues: CASSVSGGGYEQYF. The CDR3 DNA follows: TGTGCCAGCAGTGTTTCGGGGGGCGGCTACGAGCAGTACTTC.

The chain couples TRBV10-1 to TRBJ2-3; no clear D gene. V lost 0 bases and J lost 6, with 10 bases in between. Germline V gives CDR1 WNHNN, CDR2 SYGVQD (reference sequence). There are 14 residues in the CDR3. The CDR3: CASSESIGSDTQYF. The CDR3 nucleotides are TGCGCCAGCAGTGAGTCGATAGGTTCGGATACGCAGTATTTT.

The genes are TRBV11-2 and TRBJ2-2, with 8 bases fitting TRBD1. The V gene end was trimmed by 5 bases and the J gene end by 1 base; junction bases not matched to a gene: 3. Looked up from germline, CDR1 is SGHAT and CDR2 is FQNNGV. The length of the CDR3 is 15 residues. The CDR3 sequence: CASSLGQENTGELFF. The CDR3 bases are TGTGCCAGCAGCCTGGGACAGGAGAACACCGGGGAGCTGTTTTTT.